This TCR beta chain stems from a study of OX40 agonist ivuxolimab in advanced cancers. TCRdb's copy holds only in-frame clones and misses some; the assay was immunoSEQ multiplex PCR. Among about 95,000 clones listed, 75% to 95% were seen once. Autoimmune disease history or systemic immunosuppression meant exclusion. This TCR derives from an adult with an advanced solid tumor such as melanoma, head and neck, liver or kidney cancer. The source was CD4+ or CD8+ T cells sorted from blood, collected in a trial of the OX40 agonist ivuxolimab.

CDR3 protein: CASSVSQYNEQFF. The CDR3 DNA follows: TGTGCCAGCAGCGTATCCCAGTACAATGAGCAGTTCTTC. The chain employs TRBV9 and TRBJ2-1; the D is unclear. V shed 1 base and J shed 4 bases, with 6 bases lying between them. The CDR3 is 13 residues long. The germline V gene has CDR1 SGDLS and CDR2 YYNGEE. Full variable domain (outside the CDR3, taken from reference TRBV9 and TRBJ2-1): DSGVTQTPKHLITATGQRVTLRCSPRSGDLSVYWYQQSLDQGLQFLIQYYNGEERAKGNILERFSAQQFPDLHSELNLSSLELGDSALYFCASSVSQYNEQFFGPGTRLTVL.